The 14 T cell receptor beta chains below all came from one sample that was sequenced in a study of shared clonotypes between healthy human individuals. The naive CD8 population came from CD45RO-negative cells selected for CCR7, without terminally differentiated effector memory CD45RA+ cells. Sequencing was performed with immunoSEQ multiplex PCR; in TCRdb, only in-frame clones are kept and a portion is missing. The sample includes 500,000 to 700,000 clones, approximately 95% of them seen just once. Sequenced: naive CD8+ T cells sorted from blood. The receptors derive from a woman aged 25-40 years in good health.

The chain links TRBV28 to TRBJ2-4; possible D gene TRBD1, 5 bases. V lost 6 bases, J lost 3 bases, and 6 bases lay in between. The CDR3 totals 12 residues. The germline V gene has CDR1 MDHEN and CDR2 SYDVKM. The CDR3 region has the DNA TGTGCCAGCAGAGGGGACAAAAACATTCAGTACTTC. It yields the protein CASRGDKNIQYF.

This clone was detected only once. This chain joins TRBV11-1 and TRBJ1-1; D call uncertain. The CDR3 covers 14 residues. Germline V gives CDR1 SGHAT, CDR2 FQDESV (reference sequence). V gave up 2 bases and J gave up 2 bases, with 9 bases separating them. This CDR3 is CASSLIVRNTEAFF. The CDR3 DNA follows: TGTGCCAGCAGCTTAATAGTCCGAAACACTGAAGCTTTCTTT.

In nucleotides, the CDR3 is TGTGCCAGCAGTGAAGTCTGGGGAGCTTTCTTT. Its protein product is CASSEVWGAFF. The V and J genes are TRBV6-1 and TRBJ1-1; D gene unclear. The germline V and J ends were trimmed by 1 base and 10 bases, with 7 bases remaining between them. This CDR3 region has 11 residues. Looked up from germline, CDR1 is MNHNS and CDR2 is SASEGT.

This chain links TRBV27 with TRBJ2-7; 12 bases agree with TRBD1. The V and J ends lost 6 bases and 7 bases, in that order; junction bases with no gene match: 10. CDR1 MNHEY and CDR2 SMNVEV come from the germline V gene (reference sequence). The CDR3 sequence is 15 residues long. The CDR3 region is CASRTGTGGAGEQYF. The DNA for the CDR3 is TGTGCCAGCAGAACCGGGACAGGGGGCGCGGGTGAGCAGTACTTC.

The J gene is TRBJ2-7, the V gene TRBV7-9; 7 bases map to TRBD1. From germline, CDR1 is SEHNR and CDR2 FQNEAQ (reference sequence). The V and J ends lost 5 bases and 4 bases, in that order; junction bases with no gene match: 5. The CDR3 runs to 13 residues. For the CDR3, the DNA is TGTGCCAGCAGCCTGACAGGGTGGTACGAGCAGTACTTC. Encoded protein: CASSLTGWYEQYF.

The chain links TRBV5-1 to TRBJ2-1; TRBD2 is a possible D gene (5 bases). The CDR3 runs 14 residues. The V gene's germline CDR1 is SGHRS and CDR2 YFSETQ. V was cut by 0 bases and J by 9 bases, with 13 bases left in between. As DNA, the CDR3 is TGCGCCAGCAGCTTGGTCCCTCTAGCTTTTGAGCAGTTCTTC. This translates into CASSLVPLAFEQFF.

The V call is TRBV5-4, the J call TRBJ2-7; 13 nucleotides align to TRBD2. Germline CDR1 SGHNT, CDR2 YYREEE (reference sequence). V was clipped by 2 bases and J by 1 base; unmatched bases: 6. The CDR3 is 17 amino acids. This CDR3 is CASSFGTSGDFSYEQYF. CDR3 in DNA: TGTGCCAGCAGCTTTGGGACTAGCGGGGACTTTTCCTACGAGCAGTACTTC.

The rearrangement links TRBV5-4 to TRBJ2-3; 7 nucleotides line up with TRBD1. Germline V lookup: CDR1 SGHNT, CDR2 YYREEE (reference sequence). The CDR3 has 14 residues. J was trimmed by 4 bases and V by 4 bases; bases with no gene match: 6. CDR3: CASSPGTAADTQYF. DNA for the CDR3: TGTGCCAGCAGCCCCGGGACAGCGGCAGATACGCAGTATTTT.

This clone was recorded a few times. This chain links TRBV6-1 with TRBJ1-1; tentative D call: TRBD1 (6 bases). The V end was cut by 11 bases, the J end by 4 bases, with 17 bases between. Looked up from germline, CDR1 is MNHNS and CDR2 is SASEGT. This CDR3 is 13 amino acids long. DNA for the CDR3: TGTGCCGCATACAGGGAGGGGGGCACTGAAGCTTTCTTT. It is translated as CAAYREGGTEAFF.

The chain couples TRBV2 to TRBJ2-2; 7 nucleotides match TRBD2. Germline CDR1 and CDR2: SNHLY and FYNNEI. V was clipped by 10 bases and J by 8 bases; unmatched bases: 13. This CDR3 region has 14 residues. Here the CDR3 reads CATGPETSSGELFF. The CDR3 coding sequence is TGTGCCACAGGACCGGAGACTAGCTCTGGGGAGCTGTTTTTT.

This sequence joins TRBV27 and TRBJ2-2; the D gene is possibly TRBD2 (5 bases). The CDR3 is 15 residues long. Trimming pared 2 bases from V and 6 bases from J, leaving 13 bases between. Germline V gene lookup returns CDR1 MNHEY and CDR2 SMNVEV (reference sequence). The CDR3 nucleotides read TGTGCCAGCAGTTTAACTGGAGGTCCGGCCGGGGAGCTGTTTTTT. It specifies CASSLTGGPAGELFF.

The chain uses TRBV2 and TRBJ2-5, with D unclear. The J call is doubtful: the DNA matches TRBJ2-7 better. Germline V gene lookup returns CDR1 SNHLY and CDR2 FYNNEI. This CDR3 is 11 amino acids long. CDR3 nucleotide sequence: TGTGCCAGCAGTACATCCTACGAGCAGTACTTC. Amino acid sequence: CASSTSYEQYF.

The chain links TRBV27 to TRBJ2-1; tentatively, D is TRBD2 (6 bases). Germline CDR1 is MNHEY and CDR2 is SMNVEV (reference sequence). The ends were cut back, 5 bases at V and 6 bases at J, with 23 bases in the middle. There are 17 residues in the CDR3. The CDR3 sequence: CASSTGTPHDGGNEQFF. DNA of the CDR3: TGTGCCAGCAGTACCGGGACTCCCCATGATGGGGGCAATGAGCAGTTCTTC.

This rearrangement joins TRBV7-9 to TRBJ1-4; D perhaps matches TRBD1 (6 bases). Per the germline V gene, CDR1 is SEHNR and CDR2 is FQNEAQ (reference sequence). V lost 5 bases, J lost 7 bases, and 11 bases lay in between. The CDR3 runs 13 residues. The CDR3 is CASSIDRSEKLFF. The CDR3 DNA reads TGTGCCAGCAGCATTGACAGGAGTGAAAAACTGTTTTTT.